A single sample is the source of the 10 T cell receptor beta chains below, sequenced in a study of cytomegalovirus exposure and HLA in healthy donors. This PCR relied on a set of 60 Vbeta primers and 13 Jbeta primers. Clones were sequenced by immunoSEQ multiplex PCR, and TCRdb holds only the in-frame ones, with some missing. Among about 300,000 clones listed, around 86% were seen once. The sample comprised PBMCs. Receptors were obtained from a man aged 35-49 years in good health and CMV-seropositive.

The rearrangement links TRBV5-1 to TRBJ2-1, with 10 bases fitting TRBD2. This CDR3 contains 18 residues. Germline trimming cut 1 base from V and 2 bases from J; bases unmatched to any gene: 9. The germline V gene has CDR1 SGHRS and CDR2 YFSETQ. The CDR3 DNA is TGCGCCAGCAGCTTGCAATCGGCTAGCGGGAGTCCCTACAATGAGCAGTTCTTC. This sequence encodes CASSLQSASGSPYNEQFF.

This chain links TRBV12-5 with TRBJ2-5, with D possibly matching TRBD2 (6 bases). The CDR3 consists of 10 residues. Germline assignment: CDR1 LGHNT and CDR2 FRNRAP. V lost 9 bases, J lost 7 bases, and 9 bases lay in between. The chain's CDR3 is CASPGGTQYF. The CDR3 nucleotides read TGTGCTAGCCCCGGGGGGACCCAGTACTTC.

DNA for the CDR3: TGTGCCAGCAGCTGGGGACAGTCGCCCCACGAGCAGTACTTC. This sequence encodes CASSWGQSPHEQYF. This chain joins TRBV7-3 and TRBJ2-7, with TRBD1 matching 7 bases. The CDR3 spans 14 residues. Per germline, CDR1 SGHTA and CDR2 FQGTGA. Trimming at V came to 4 bases and at J to 5 bases, leaving 8 bases not matched to a gene.

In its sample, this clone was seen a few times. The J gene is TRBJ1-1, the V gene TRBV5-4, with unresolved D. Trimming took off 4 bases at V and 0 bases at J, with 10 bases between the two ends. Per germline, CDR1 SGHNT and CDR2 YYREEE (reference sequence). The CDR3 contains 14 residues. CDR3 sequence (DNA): TGTGCCAGCAGCGTCTTACACCTGAACACTGAAGCTTTCTTT. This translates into CASSVLHLNTEAFF.

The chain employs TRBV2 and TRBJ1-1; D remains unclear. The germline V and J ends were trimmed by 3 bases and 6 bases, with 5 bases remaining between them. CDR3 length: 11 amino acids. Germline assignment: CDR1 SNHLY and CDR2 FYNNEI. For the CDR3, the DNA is TGTGCCAGCAGTGACTCGGCTGAAGCTTTCTTT. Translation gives CASSDSAEAFF.

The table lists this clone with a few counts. CDR3 sequence reads: CASSEGTGANTEAFF. As DNA, the CDR3 is TGTGCCAGCAGCGAGGGGACAGGGGCGAACACTGAAGCTTTCTTT. The chain links TRBV9 to TRBJ1-1, with 10 bases fitting TRBD1. Germline CDR1 is SGDLS and CDR2 is YYNGEE. The CDR3 extends over 15 amino acids. After removal of 3 bases from V and 1 base from J, the junction contained 3 bases not matched to a gene.

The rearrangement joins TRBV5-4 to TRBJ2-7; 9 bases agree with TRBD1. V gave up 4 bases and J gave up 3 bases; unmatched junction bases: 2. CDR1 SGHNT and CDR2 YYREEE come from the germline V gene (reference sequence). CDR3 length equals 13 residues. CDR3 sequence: CASSRTGVYEQYF. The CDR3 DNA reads TGTGCCAGCAGCCGGACAGGGGTCTACGAGCAGTACTTC. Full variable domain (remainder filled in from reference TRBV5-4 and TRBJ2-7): ETGVTQSPTHLIKTRGQQVTLRCSSQSGHNTVSWYQQALGQGPQFIFQYYREEENGRGNFPPRFSGLQFPNYSSELNVNALELDDSALYLCASSRTGVYEQYFGPGTRLTVT.

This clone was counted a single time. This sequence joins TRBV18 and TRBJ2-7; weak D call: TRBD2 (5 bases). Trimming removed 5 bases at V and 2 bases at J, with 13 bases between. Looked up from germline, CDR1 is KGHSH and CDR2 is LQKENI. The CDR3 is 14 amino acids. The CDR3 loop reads CASSSKDGTYEQYF. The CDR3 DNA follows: TGTGCCAGCTCATCCAAGGACGGGACCTACGAGCAGTACTTC.

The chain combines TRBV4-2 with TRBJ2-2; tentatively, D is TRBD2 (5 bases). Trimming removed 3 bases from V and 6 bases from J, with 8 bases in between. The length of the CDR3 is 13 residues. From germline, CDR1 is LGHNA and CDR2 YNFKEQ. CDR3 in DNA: TGTGCCAGCAGCCACCCCGGGGCCGGGGAGCTGTTTTTT. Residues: CASSHPGAGELFF.

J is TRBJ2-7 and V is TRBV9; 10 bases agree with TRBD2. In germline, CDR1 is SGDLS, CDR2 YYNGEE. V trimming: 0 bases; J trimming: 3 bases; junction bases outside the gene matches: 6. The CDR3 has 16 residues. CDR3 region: CASSVGTSGGIYEQYF. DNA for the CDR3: TGTGCCAGCAGCGTAGGGACTAGCGGAGGAATCTACGAGCAGTACTTC.